The subject of this entry is one T cell receptor (beta chain). The sample originates from a study of control samples from healthy donors and cancer patients. The CDR3 runs 17 residues. Trimming cost V 5 bases and J 6 bases; bases outside gene matches: 9. Germline CDR1 is MNHEY and CDR2 is SVGEGT. Assay: immunoSEQ multiplex PCR; the TCRdb copy retains only in-frame clones and omits some. The profile shows about 170,000 clones, 88% of them singletons. The V call is TRBV6-2 or TRBV6-3, the J call TRBJ2-1; 14 bases fit TRBD2. This sequence was found in a woman aged 25 to 39 in good health. Sample: blood. The CDR3 sequence: CASSRHGTSGGLNEQFF. CDR3 in DNA: TGTGCCAGCAGTCGCCACGGGACTAGCGGGGGCCTCAATGAGCAGTTCTTC.